The source of this T cell receptor (beta chain) is a study of early stage breast cancer tumors. This CDR3 region has 16 residues. In germline, CDR1 is MDHEN, CDR2 SYDVKM. The J segment lost 0 bases and the V segment lost 5 bases, leaving 6 bases of the junction unmatched. Some clones are missing from TCRdb's copy, which holds only in-frame ones; the method was immunoSEQ multiplex PCR. The table records about 69,000 clones, 75% to 90% of them present only once. The specimen sequenced was blood. This receptor was identified in a person in their forties with breast cancer. J is TRBJ2-3 and V is TRBV28; 9 bases are a match to TRBD2. The CDR3 loop is CASSVSSGTSTDTQYF. The CDR3 region has the DNA TGTGCCAGCAGTGTCTCTAGCGGGACTAGCACAGATACGCAGTATTTT.